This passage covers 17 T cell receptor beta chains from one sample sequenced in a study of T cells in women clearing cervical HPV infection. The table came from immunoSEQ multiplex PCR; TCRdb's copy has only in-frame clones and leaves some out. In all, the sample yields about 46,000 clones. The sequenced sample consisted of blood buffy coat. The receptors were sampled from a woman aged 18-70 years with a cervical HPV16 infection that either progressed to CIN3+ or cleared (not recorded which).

The CDR3 sequence: CSASYRGGTDTQYF. The sequenced part of the CDR3 DNA is TGCAGTGCTAGTTACCGGGGGGGCACAGATACG. The chain links TRBV20-1 to TRBJ2-3; TRBD2 matches at 7 bases. The CDR3 end is not reached by the read, which stops 3 residues before it; the germline J gene fills it in. This CDR3 has 14 amino acids. Looked up from germline, CDR1 is DFQATT and CDR2 is SNEGSKA (reference sequence). The junction had 4 bases not matched to a gene; V was cut back by 3 bases and J by 1 base.

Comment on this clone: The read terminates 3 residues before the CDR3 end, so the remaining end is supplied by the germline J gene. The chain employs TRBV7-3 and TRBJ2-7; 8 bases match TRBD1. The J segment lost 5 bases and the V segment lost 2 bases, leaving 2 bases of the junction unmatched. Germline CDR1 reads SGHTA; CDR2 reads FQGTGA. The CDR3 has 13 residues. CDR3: CASSLGGQDEQYF. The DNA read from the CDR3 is TGTGCCAGCAGCTTAGGGGGACAGGACGAG.

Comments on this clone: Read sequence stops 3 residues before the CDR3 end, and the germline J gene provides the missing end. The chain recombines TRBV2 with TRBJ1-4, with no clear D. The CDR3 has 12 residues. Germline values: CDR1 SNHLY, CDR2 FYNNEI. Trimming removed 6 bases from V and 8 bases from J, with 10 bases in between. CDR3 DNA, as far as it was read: TGTGCCAGCAGGGTTGGGCAGGAAAAA. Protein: CASRVGQEK. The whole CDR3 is CASRVGQEKLFF.

This chain's CDR3 is CASSRGGNSPLFF. The sequenced part of the CDR3 DNA is TGTGCCAGTTCGAGGGGGGGGAATTCACCG. The V gene is TRBV19, the J gene TRBJ2-2; TRBD2 is a possible D gene (7 bases). Read data end 3 residues before the CDR3 end; the end is taken from the germline J gene. This CDR3 comprises 13 residues. Germline values: CDR1 LNHDA, CDR2 SQIVND (reference sequence).

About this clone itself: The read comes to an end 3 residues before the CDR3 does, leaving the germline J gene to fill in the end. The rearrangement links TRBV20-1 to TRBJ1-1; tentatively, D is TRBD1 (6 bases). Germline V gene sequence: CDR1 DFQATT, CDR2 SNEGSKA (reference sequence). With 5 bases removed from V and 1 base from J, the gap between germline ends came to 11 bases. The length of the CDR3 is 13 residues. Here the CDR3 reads CSAGGTPNTEAFF. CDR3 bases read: TGCAGTGCTGGCGGGACACCGAACACTGAA.

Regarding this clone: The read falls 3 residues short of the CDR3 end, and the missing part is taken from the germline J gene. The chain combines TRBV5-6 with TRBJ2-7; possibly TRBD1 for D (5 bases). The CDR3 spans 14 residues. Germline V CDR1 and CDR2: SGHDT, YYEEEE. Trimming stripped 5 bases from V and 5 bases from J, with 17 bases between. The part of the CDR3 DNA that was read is TGTGCCAGCAGAGTAGGCGGCAGGGTAGACGAG. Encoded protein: CASRVGGRVDE. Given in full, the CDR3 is CASRVGGRVDEQYF. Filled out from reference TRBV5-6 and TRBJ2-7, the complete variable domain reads DAGVTQSPTHLIKTRGQQVTLRCSPKSGHDTVSWYQQALGQGPQFIFQYYEEEERQRGNFPDRFSGHQFPNYSSELNVNALLLGDSALYLCASRVGGRVDEQYFGPGTRLTVT.

This chain's CDR3 is CASSPGGGQPQYF. The CDR3 DNA, read in part, is TGTGCCAGCTCACCCGGGGGTGGTCAGCCG. The V and J genes are TRBV18 and TRBJ2-3; D might be TRBD2 (6 bases). The CDR3 goes on 3 residues after the read ends, and that part is filled in from the germline J gene. CDR1 and CDR2 from the germline V gene are KGHSH and LQKENI. The CDR3 loop spans 13 amino acids.

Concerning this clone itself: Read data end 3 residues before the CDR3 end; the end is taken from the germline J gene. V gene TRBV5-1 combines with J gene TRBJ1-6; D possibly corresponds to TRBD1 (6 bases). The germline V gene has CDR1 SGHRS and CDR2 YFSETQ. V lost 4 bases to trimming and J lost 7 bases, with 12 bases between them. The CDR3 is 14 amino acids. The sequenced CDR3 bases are TGCGCCAGCAGCGCCACAGGGTTCAATTCACCC. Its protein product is CASSATGFNSP. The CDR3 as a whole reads CASSATGFNSPLHF.

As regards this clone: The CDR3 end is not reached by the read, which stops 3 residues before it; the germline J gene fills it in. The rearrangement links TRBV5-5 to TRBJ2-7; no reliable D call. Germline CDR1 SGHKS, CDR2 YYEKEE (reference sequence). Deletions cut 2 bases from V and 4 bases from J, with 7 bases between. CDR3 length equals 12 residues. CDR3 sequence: CASSFGGYEQYF. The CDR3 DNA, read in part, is TGTGCCAGCAGCTTCGGCGGATACGAG. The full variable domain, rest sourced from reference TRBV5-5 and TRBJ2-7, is DAGVTQSPTHLIKTRGQQVTLRCSPISGHKSVSWYQQVLGQGPQFIFQYYEKEERGRGNFPDRFSARQFPNYSSELNVNALLLGDSALYLCASSFGGYEQYFGPGTRLTVT.

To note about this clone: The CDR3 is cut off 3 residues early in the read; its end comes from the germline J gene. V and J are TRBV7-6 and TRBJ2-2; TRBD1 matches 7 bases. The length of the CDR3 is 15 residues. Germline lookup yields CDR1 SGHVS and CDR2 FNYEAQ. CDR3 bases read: TGTGCCAGCAGCGGTACAGGGGCTGGGGCCAACGTG. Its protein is CASSGTGAGANV. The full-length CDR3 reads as CASSGTGAGANVLFF.

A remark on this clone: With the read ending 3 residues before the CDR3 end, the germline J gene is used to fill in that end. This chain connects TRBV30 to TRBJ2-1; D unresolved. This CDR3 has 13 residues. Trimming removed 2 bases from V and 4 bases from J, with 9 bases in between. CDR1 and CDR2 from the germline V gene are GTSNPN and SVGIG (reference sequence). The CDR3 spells CAWSMGQYNEQFF. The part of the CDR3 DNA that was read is TGTGCCTGGAGTATGGGCCAATACAATGAG.

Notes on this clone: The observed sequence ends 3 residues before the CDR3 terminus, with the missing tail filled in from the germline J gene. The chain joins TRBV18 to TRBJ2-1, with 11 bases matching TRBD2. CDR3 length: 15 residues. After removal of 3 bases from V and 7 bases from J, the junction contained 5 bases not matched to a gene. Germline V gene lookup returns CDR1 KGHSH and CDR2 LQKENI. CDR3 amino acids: CASSPTSGVQNEQFF. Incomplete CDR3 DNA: TGTGCCAGCTCACCGACTAGCGGGGTCCAAAATGAG.

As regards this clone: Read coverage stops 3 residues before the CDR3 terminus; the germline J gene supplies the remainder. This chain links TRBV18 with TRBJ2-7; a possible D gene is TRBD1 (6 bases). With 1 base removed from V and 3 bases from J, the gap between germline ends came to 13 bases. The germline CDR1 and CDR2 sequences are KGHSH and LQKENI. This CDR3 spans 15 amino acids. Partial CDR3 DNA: TGTGCCAGCTCACCACGACAGGACGCGGGCTACGAG. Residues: CASSPRQDAGYE. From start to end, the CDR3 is CASSPRQDAGYEQYF.

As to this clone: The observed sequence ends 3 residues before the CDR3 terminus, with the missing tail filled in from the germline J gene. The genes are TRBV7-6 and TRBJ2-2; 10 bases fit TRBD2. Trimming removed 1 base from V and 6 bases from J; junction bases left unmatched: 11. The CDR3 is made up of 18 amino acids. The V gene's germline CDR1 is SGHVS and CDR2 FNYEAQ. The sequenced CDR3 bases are TGTGCCAGCAGCTTAGAGGCTCGGGCTAGCGGGAGAGCCGGGGAG. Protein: CASSLEARASGRAGE. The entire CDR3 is CASSLEARASGRAGELFF.

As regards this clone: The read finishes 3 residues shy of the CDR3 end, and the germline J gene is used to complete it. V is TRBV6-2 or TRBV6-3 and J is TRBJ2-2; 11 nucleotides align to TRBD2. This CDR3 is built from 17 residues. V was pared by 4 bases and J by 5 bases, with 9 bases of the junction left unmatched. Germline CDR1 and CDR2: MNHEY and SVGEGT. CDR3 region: CASSSTRLAGRTGELFF. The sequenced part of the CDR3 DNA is TGTGCCAGCAGTTCCACCCGACTAGCGGGAAGAACCGGGGAG.

This chain's CDR3 is CASSESGRHNSPLHF. CDR3 bases read: TGCGCCAGCAGTGAAAGCGGCAGACACAATTCACCC. The V call is TRBV10-1, the J call TRBJ1-6, with D hard to call. The read halts 3 residues ahead of the CDR3 end, with the missing end drawn from the germline J gene. V shed 3 bases and J shed 7 bases, with 13 bases lying between them. The CDR3 extends over 15 amino acids. Germline V lookup: CDR1 WNHNN, CDR2 SYGVQD (reference sequence).

The CDR3 sequence: CASRYNSGSYEQYF. CDR3 DNA, as far as it was read: TGTGCCAGCAGGTACAACTCGGGCTCCTACGAG. The rearrangement uses TRBV6-2 or TRBV6-3 and TRBJ2-7; D is ambiguous. The read is 3 residues too short to cover the CDR3 end, so that end is filled in from the germline J gene. CDR3 size: 14 residues. Germline V lookup: CDR1 MNHEY, CDR2 SVGEGT. V lost 6 bases and J lost 0, with 12 bases in between.